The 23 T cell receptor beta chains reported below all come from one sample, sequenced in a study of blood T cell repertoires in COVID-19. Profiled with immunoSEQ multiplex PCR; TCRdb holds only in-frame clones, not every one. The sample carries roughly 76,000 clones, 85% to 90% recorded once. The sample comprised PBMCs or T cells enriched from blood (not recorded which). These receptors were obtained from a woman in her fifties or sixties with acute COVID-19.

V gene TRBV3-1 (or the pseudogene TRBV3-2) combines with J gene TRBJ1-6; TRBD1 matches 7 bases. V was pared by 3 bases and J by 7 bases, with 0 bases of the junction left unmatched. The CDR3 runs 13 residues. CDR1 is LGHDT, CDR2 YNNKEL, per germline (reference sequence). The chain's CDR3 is CASSQTGNSPLHF. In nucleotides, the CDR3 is TGTGCCAGCAGCCAGACAGGGAATTCACCCCTCCACTTT.

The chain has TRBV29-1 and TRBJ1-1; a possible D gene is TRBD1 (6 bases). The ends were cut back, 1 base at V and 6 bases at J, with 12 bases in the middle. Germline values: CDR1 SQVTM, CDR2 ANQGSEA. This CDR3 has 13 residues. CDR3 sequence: CSVEVVGGAEAFF. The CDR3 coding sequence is TGCAGCGTTGAAGTGGTAGGGGGGGCTGAAGCTTTCTTT. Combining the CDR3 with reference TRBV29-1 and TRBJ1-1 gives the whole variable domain SAVISQKPSRDICQRGTSLTIQCQVDSQVTMMFWYRQQPGQSLTLIATANQGSEATYESGFVIDKFPISRPNLTFSTLTVSNMSPEDSSIYLCSVEVVGGAEAFFGQGTRLTVV.

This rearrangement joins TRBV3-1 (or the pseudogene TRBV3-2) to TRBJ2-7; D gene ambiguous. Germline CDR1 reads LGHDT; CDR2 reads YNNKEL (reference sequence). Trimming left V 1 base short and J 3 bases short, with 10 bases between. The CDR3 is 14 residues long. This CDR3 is CASSQGSRYYEQYF. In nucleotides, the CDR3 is TGTGCCAGCAGCCAAGGCTCCAGGTACTACGAGCAGTACTTC.

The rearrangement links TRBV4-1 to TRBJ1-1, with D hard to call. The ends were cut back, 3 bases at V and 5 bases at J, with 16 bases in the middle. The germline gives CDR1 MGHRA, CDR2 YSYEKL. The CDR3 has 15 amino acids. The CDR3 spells CASSHPSLEATEAFF. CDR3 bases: TGCGCCAGCAGCCACCCCAGCTTAGAGGCGACTGAAGCTTTCTTT.

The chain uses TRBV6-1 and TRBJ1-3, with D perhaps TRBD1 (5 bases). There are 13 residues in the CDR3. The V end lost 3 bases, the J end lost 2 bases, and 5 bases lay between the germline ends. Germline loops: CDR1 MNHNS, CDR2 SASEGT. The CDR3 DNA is TGTGCCAGCAGTGACAGGGCTGGAAACACCATATATTTT. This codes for CASSDRAGNTIYF.

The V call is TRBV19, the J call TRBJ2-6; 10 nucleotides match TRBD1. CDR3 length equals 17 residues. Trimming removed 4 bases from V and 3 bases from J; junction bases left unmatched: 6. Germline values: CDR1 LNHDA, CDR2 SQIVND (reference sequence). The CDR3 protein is CASSKVTGGVGANVLTF. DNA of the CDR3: TGTGCCAGTAGTAAAGTGACAGGGGGCGTTGGGGCCAACGTCCTGACTTTC.

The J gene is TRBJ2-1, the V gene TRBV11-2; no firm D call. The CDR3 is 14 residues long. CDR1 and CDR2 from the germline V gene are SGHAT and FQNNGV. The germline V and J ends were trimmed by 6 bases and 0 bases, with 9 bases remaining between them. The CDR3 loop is CASRSPRSYNEQFF. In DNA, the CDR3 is TGTGCCAGCAGAAGCCCGCGCTCCTACAATGAGCAGTTCTTC.

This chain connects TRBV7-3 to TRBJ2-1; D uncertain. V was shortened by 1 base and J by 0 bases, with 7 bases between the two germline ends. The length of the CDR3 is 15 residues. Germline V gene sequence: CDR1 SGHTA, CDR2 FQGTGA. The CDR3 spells CASSLNTNSYNEQFF. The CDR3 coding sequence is TGTGCCAGCAGCTTAAACACTAACTCCTACAATGAGCAGTTCTTC.

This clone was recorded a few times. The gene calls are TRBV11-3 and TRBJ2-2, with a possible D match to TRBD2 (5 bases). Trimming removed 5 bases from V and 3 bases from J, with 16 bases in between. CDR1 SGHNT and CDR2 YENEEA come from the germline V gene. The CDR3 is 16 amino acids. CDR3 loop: CASSMTSAGDTGELFF. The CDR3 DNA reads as TGTGCCAGCAGCATGACCTCTGCGGGCGACACCGGGGAGCTGTTTTTT.

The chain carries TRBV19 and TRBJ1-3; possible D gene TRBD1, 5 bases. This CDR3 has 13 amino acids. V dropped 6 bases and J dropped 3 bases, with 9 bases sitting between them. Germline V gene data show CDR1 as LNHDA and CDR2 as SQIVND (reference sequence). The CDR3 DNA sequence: TGTGCCAGTAGGGGAAGGGGTGGAAACACCATATATTTT. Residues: CASRGRGGNTIYF.

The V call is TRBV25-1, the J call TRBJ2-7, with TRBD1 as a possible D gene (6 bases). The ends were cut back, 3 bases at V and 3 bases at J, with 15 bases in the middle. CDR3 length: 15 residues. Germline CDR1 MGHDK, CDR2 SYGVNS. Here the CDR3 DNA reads TGTGCCAGCAGTGAGGGGACACCCATAATCTACGAGCAGTACTTC. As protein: CASSEGTPIIYEQYF.

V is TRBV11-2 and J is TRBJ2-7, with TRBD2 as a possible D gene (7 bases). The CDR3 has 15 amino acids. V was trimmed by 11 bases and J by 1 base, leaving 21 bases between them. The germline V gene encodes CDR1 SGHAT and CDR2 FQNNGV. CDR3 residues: CASTGGPLNSYEQYF. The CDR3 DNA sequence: TGTGCCTCGACGGGGGGCCCGCTAAATTCCTACGAGCAGTACTTC. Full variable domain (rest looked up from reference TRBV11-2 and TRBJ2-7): EAGVAQSPRYKIIEKRQSVAFWCNPISGHATLYWYQQILGQGPKLLIQFQNNGVVDDSQLPKDRFSAERLKGVDSTLKIQPAKLEDSAVYLCASTGGPLNSYEQYFGPGTRLTVT.

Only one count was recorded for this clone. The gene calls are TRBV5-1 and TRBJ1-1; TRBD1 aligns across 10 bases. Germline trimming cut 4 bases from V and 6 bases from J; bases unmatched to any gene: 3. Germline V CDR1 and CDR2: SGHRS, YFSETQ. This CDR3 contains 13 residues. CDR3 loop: CASSHGQGAEAFF. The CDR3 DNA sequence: TGCGCCAGCAGCCATGGACAGGGGGCTGAAGCTTTCTTT.

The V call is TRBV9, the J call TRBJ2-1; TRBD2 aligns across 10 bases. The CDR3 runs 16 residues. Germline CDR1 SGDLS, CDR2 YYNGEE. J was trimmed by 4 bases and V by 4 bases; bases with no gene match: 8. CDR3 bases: TGTGCCAGCAGCTCAACCGGGACTAGCGCATACAATGAGCAGTTCTTC. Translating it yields CASSSTGTSAYNEQFF. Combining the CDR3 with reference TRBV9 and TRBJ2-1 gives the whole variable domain DSGVTQTPKHLITATGQRVTLRCSPRSGDLSVYWYQQSLDQGLQFLIQYYNGEERAKGNILERFSAQQFPDLHSELNLSSLELGDSALYFCASSSTGTSAYNEQFFGPGTRLTVL.

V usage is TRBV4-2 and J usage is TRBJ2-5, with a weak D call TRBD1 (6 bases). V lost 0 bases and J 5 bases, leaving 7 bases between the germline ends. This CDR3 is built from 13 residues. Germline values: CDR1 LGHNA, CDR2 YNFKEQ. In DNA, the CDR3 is TGTGCCAGCAGCCAAGACAGGGGCGAGACCCAGTACTTC. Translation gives CASSQDRGETQYF.

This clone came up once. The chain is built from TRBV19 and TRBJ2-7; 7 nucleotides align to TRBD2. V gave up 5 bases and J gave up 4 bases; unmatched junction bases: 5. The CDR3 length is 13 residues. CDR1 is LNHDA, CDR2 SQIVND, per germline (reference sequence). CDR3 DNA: TGTGCCAGTAGTGGTAGCGGGTGGTACGAGCAGTACTTC. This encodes CASSGSGWYEQYF.

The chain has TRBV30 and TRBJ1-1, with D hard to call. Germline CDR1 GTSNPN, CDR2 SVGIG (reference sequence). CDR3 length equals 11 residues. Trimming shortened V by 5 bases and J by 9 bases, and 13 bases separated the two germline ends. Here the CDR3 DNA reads TGTGCCTGGCTACTAATACCGCAAGCTTTCTTT. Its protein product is CAWLLIPQAFF. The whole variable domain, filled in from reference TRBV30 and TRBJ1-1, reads SQTIHQWPATLVQPVGSPLSLECTVEGTSNPNLYWYRQAAGRGLQLLFYSVGIGQISSEVPQNLSASRPQDRQFILSSKKLLLSDSGFYLCAWLLIPQAFFGQGTRLTVV.

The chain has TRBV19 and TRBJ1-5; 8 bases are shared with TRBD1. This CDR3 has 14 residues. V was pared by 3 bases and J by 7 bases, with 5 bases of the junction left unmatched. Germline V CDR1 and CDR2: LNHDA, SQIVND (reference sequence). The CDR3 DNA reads TGTGCCAGTAGTATCAGGGGGCGGGAGCAGCCCCAGCATTTT. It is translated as CASSIRGREQPQHF.

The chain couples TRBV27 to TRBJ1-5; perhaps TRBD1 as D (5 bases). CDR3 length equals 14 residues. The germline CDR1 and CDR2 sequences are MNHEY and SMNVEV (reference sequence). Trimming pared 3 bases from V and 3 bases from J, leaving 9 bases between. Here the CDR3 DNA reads TGTGCCAGCAGTTTGGCAGGGCCCAATCAGCCCCAGCATTTT. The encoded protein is CASSLAGPNQPQHF.

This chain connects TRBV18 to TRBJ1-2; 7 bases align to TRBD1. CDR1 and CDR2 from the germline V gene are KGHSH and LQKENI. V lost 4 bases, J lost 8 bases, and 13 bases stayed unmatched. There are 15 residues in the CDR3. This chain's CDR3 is CASSLGDEGAGGYTF. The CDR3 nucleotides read TGTGCCAGCTCACTGGGAGATGAGGGGGCAGGAGGCTACACCTTC.

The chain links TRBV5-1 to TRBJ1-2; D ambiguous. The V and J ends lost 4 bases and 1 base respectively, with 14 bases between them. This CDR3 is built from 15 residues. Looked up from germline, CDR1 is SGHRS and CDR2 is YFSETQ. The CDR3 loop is CASSPTGAYNYGYTF. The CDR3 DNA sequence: TGCGCCAGCAGCCCTACCGGTGCATATAACTATGGCTACACCTTC. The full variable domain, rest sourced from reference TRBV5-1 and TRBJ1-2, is KAGVTQTPRYLIKTRGQQVTLSCSPISGHRSVSWYQQTPGQGLQFLFEYFSETQRNKGNFPGRFSGRQFSNSRSEMNVSTLELGDSALYLCASSPTGAYNYGYTFGSGTRLTVV.

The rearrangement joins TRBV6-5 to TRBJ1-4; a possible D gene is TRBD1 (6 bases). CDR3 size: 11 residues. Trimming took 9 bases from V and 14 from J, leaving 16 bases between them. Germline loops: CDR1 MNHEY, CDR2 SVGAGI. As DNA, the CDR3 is TGTGCCAGTTGGGGGGGGCGCGACCTGTTTTTT. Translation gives CASWGGRDLFF.

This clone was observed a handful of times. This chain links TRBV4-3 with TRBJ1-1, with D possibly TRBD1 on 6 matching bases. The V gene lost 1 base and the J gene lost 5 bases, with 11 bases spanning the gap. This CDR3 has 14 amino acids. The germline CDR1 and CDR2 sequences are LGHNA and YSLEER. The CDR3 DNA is TGCGCCAGCAGCCAAGGGACAGTCGAAACTGAAGCTTTCTTT. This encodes CASSQGTVETEAFF.